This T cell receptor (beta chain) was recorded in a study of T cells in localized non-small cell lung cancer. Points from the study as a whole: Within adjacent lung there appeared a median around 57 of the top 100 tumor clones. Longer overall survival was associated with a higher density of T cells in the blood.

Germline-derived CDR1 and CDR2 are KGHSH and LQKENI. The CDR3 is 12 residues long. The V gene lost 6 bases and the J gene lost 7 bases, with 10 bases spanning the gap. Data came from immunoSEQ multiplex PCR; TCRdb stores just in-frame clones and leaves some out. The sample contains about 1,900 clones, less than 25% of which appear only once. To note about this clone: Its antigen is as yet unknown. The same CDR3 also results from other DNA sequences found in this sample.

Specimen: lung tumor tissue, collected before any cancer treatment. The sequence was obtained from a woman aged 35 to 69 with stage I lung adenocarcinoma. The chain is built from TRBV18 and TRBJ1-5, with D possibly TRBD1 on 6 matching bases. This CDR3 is CASSTQGQPQHF. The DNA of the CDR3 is TGTGCCAGCTCCACTCAGGGGCAGCCCCAGCATTTT.